There are many counts of the clone carrying this T cell receptor (beta chain). Expressed TCRB transcripts were sequenced because the entire RNA isolate underwent reverse transcription. Sequencing was performed with immunoSEQ multiplex PCR; in TCRdb, only in-frame clones are kept and a portion is missing. The data show about 620,000 clones, around 16% seen once. Trimming at V came to 3 bases and at J to 9 bases, leaving 7 bases not matched to a gene. In germline, CDR1 is SGHTA, CDR2 FQGNSA. This CDR3 spans 13 amino acids. This specimen belongs to a study of beta chain features in type 1 diabetes. The chain joins TRBV7-2 to TRBJ2-5; 7 bases line up with TRBD2. Input material: naive CD4+ T cells from blood. The receptor was isolated from a man in his late teens or twenties in good health. CDR3 region: CASSFPLRGAQYF. The CDR3, as DNA: TGTGCCAGCAGCTTCCCCCTCCGGGGGGCCCAGTACTTC.